The 23 T cell receptor beta chains below all came from one sample that was sequenced in a study of T cell responses to AZD1222 COVID-19 vaccine. The table came from immunoSEQ multiplex PCR; TCRdb's copy has only in-frame clones and leaves some out. The data contain about 140,000 clones, less than 95% of them singletons. The sequenced sample was peripheral blood, obtained on day 0 of AZD1222 vaccination. The receptors were gathered from an adult in good health.

This clone was detected once. CDR3 region: CASSIHSFNQPQHF. CDR3 bases: TGTGCCAGTAGTATTCACAGCTTCAATCAGCCCCAGCATTTT. V gene TRBV19 combines with J gene TRBJ1-5; D remains unclear. The CDR3 covers 14 residues. Germline lookup yields CDR1 LNHDA and CDR2 SQIVND (reference sequence). V lost 3 bases, J lost 3 bases, and 9 bases lay in between.

J is TRBJ2-7 and V is TRBV4-1, with D possibly being TRBD1 (6 bases). CDR1 and CDR2 (germline): MGHRA, YSYEKL. The ends were cut back, 0 bases at V and 2 bases at J, with 14 bases in the middle. There are 16 residues in the CDR3. CDR3 nucleotides: TGCGCCAGCAGCCAAGATGTAGACAGGACTCCCTACGAGCAGTACTTC. Amino acid sequence: CASSQDVDRTPYEQYF.

The gene calls are TRBV27 and TRBJ2-2; 8 bases align to TRBD2. V gave up 0 bases and J gave up 5 bases; unmatched junction bases: 5. The germline V gene has CDR1 MNHEY and CDR2 SMNVEV (reference sequence). CDR3 length equals 16 residues. CDR3: CASSLSSGRGTGELFF. The CDR3 DNA is TGTGCCAGCAGTTTATCAAGCGGGAGAGGGACCGGGGAGCTGTTTTTT.

V gene TRBV10-3 combines with J gene TRBJ2-2; D call uncertain. In germline, CDR1 is ENHRY, CDR2 SYGVKD. With 1 base removed from V and 4 bases from J, the gap between germline ends came to 4 bases. This CDR3 comprises 13 residues. CDR3 coding DNA: TGTGCCATCAGTGAGTATGGCACCGGGGAGCTGTTTTTT. Translation: CAISEYGTGELFF.

The J gene is TRBJ2-7, the V gene TRBV5-1; D unclear. Germline V gene data show CDR1 as SGHRS and CDR2 as YFSETQ. CDR3 length equals 13 residues. Between the trimmed V and J ends, which lost 5 bases and 3 bases, there was a span of 12 bases. The DNA of the CDR3 is TGCGCCAGCAGGACGGACCGAGACTACGAGCAGTACTTC. Its protein product is CASRTDRDYEQYF. The entire variable domain, with the rest obtained from reference TRBV5-1 and TRBJ2-7, is as follows: KAGVTQTPRYLIKTRGQQVTLSCSPISGHRSVSWYQQTPGQGLQFLFEYFSETQRNKGNFPGRFSGRQFSNSRSEMNVSTLELGDSALYLCASRTDRDYEQYFGPGTRLTVT.

The chain uses TRBV6-5 and TRBJ1-1; no definite D call. The V and J ends lost 3 bases and 3 bases respectively, with 8 bases between them. Looked up from germline, CDR1 is MNHEY and CDR2 is SVGAGI. CDR3 length: 13 amino acids. The CDR3 DNA reads as TGTGCCAGCAGTTATAGTAGGCACACTGAAGCTTTCTTT. This sequence encodes CASSYSRHTEAFF.

The chain couples TRBV10-1 to TRBJ2-1; D may match TRBD1 or TRBD2 (5 bases each). The CDR3 has 14 residues. The germline V and J ends were trimmed by 5 bases and 5 bases, with 13 bases remaining between them. The germline gives CDR1 WNHNN, CDR2 SYGVQD (reference sequence). CDR3 loop: CASSPSGAHNEQFF. CDR3 coding DNA: TGCGCCAGCAGTCCCTCCGGGGCTCACAATGAGCAGTTCTTC.

V and J are TRBV9 and TRBJ2-2; 7 nucleotides line up with TRBD1. The CDR3 is 13 residues long. Unmatched junction bases numbered 1, after V lost 3 bases and J lost 5 bases. The germline CDR1 and CDR2 sequences are SGDLS and YYNGEE. This chain's CDR3 is CASSEQGTGELFF. Written as DNA, the CDR3 is TGTGCCAGCAGCGAACAGGGGACCGGGGAGCTGTTTTTT.

J is TRBJ1-3 and V is TRBV2, with D maybe TRBD1 (5 bases). Germline values: CDR1 SNHLY, CDR2 FYNNEI. V was cut by 6 bases and J by 6 bases, with 18 bases left in between. The CDR3 is 15 amino acids. CDR3 coding DNA: TGTGCCAGCAGCATCCCCGGGACGGGGATAAACACCATATATTTT. This translates into CASSIPGTGINTIYF.

The gene calls are TRBV9 and TRBJ2-5; TRBD1 matches 7 bases. Germline V gene lookup returns CDR1 SGDLS and CDR2 YYNGEE. The CDR3 runs to 16 residues. After removal of 4 bases from V and 2 bases from J, the junction contained 11 bases not matched to a gene. As DNA, the CDR3 is TGTGCCAGCAGCCCAACGACAGGGCCTTATCAAGAGACCCAGTACTTC. It yields the protein CASSPTTGPYQETQYF.

This chain joins TRBV5-1 and TRBJ1-4; D gene unclear. Trimming pared 1 base from V and 4 bases from J, leaving 5 bases between. This CDR3 has 13 amino acids. Germline V gives CDR1 SGHRS, CDR2 YFSETQ. The CDR3 DNA reads as TGCGCCAGCAGCTTGTACAGTAATGAAAAACTGTTTTTT. Its translation: CASSLYSNEKLFF.

The J gene is TRBJ1-1, the V gene TRBV28; 7 positions match TRBD1. Germline V lookup: CDR1 MDHEN, CDR2 SYDVKM. The CDR3 is made up of 14 amino acids. The V and J ends lost 2 bases and 7 bases, in that order; junction bases with no gene match: 7. The CDR3 DNA is TGTGCCAGCAGTTTACCATCCAGGGGGGGTGAAGCTTTCTTT. This gives the protein CASSLPSRGGEAFF.

The chain uses TRBV30 and TRBJ2-7; 7 bases line up with TRBD1. Trimming removed 0 bases from V and 0 bases from J; junction bases left unmatched: 2. Germline lookup yields CDR1 GTSNPN and CDR2 SVGIG (reference sequence). The CDR3 has 14 amino acids. The CDR3 here is CAWSVGTVSYEQYF. As DNA, the CDR3 is TGTGCCTGGAGTGTAGGGACAGTCTCCTACGAGCAGTACTTC.

The rearrangement links TRBV28 to TRBJ1-1; D might be TRBD1 (5 bases). V lost 5 bases and J lost 6, with 19 bases in between. Germline V gives CDR1 MDHEN, CDR2 SYDVKM. The CDR3 sequence is 15 residues long. This CDR3 reads CASSPPGGGRAEAFF. The CDR3 DNA sequence: TGTGCCAGCAGTCCCCCCGGGGGGGGGAGGGCTGAAGCTTTCTTT.

The J gene is TRBJ2-7, the V gene TRBV2; maybe TRBD2 (5 bases). Germline V lookup: CDR1 SNHLY, CDR2 FYNNEI. Trimming took 0 bases from V and 0 from J, leaving 9 bases between them. The CDR3 sequence is 15 residues long. The CDR3 here is CASSEALGSSYEQYF. The CDR3 coding sequence is TGTGCCAGCAGTGAAGCGCTAGGGAGCTCCTACGAGCAGTACTTC.

This chain connects TRBV11-2 to TRBJ1-1; D unresolved. The CDR3 covers 11 residues. Per the germline V gene, CDR1 is SGHAT and CDR2 is FQNNGV. Trimming removed 4 bases from V and 14 bases from J, with 14 bases in between. Here the CDR3 reads CASSSPLGGFF. CDR3 in DNA: TGTGCCAGCAGCTCCCCGTTAGGAGGGTTCTTT.

In nucleotides, the CDR3 is TGTGCCAGCCACCGAGCGGGAGGCCCCCTGGGGGAGCAGTTCTTC. Its translation is CASHRAGGPLGEQFF. V gene TRBV28 combines with J gene TRBJ2-1; 9 bases map to TRBD2. Per the germline V gene, CDR1 is MDHEN and CDR2 is SYDVKM. CDR3 length equals 15 residues. The V and J ends lost 8 bases and 10 bases, in that order; junction bases with no gene match: 15.

This chain uses TRBV7-6 with TRBJ1-3, with 8 positions matching TRBD1. CDR1 is SGHVS and CDR2 is FNYEAQ in the germline V gene. V was clipped by 1 base and J by 3 bases; unmatched bases: 5. The CDR3 is made up of 16 amino acids. The CDR3: CASSLGQGAGGNTIYF. The CDR3 DNA reads TGTGCCAGCAGCTTAGGGCAGGGGGCAGGTGGAAACACCATATATTTT.

The chain couples TRBV4-1 to TRBJ2-1; 15 positions agree with TRBD2. V lost 5 bases and J lost 0; bases outside the gene matches: 5. The CDR3 sequence is 18 residues long. Per germline, CDR1 MGHRA and CDR2 YSYEKL. The CDR3 bases are TGCGCCAGCAGCTGGACTAGCGGGAGGGCCGTCTCCTACAATGAGCAGTTCTTC. Translated: CASSWTSGRAVSYNEQFF.

This clone has a single count. The chain has TRBV2 and TRBJ2-7; D is perhaps TRBD1 (6 bases). V was shortened by 7 bases and J by 5 bases, with 15 bases between the two germline ends. The V gene's germline CDR1 is SNHLY and CDR2 FYNNEI. The CDR3 sequence is 13 residues long. Here the CDR3 DNA reads TGTGCCAGCAATCACAGGGAGTCCCACGAGCAGTACTTC. Protein sequence: CASNHRESHEQYF.

This clone was seen repeatedly, ten times or more. This chain connects TRBV4-2 to TRBJ2-7; D is undetermined. In germline, CDR1 is LGHNA, CDR2 YNFKEQ. V was shortened by 0 bases and J by 1 base, with 10 bases between the two germline ends. CDR3 length: 15 amino acids. The CDR3: CASSQEAGSSYEQYF. The CDR3 DNA reads as TGTGCCAGCAGCCAAGAAGCCGGAAGTTCCTACGAGCAGTACTTC.

The CDR3 bases are TGTGCCAGCAGCACATCCCTCCCGAAAGCTTTCTTT. This sequence encodes CASSTSLPKAFF. This chain uses TRBV12-3 or TRBV12-4 with TRBJ1-1, with D uncertain. The germline V and J ends were trimmed by 6 bases and 9 bases, with 14 bases remaining between them. This CDR3 region has 12 residues.

CDR3 DNA: TGTGCCAGCAGTGTGTCAGAGACCCAGTACTTC. This sequence encodes CASSVSETQYF. V gene TRBV12-3 or TRBV12-4 combines with J gene TRBJ2-5; no clear D. This CDR3 spans 11 amino acids. V dropped 5 bases and J dropped 4 bases, with 5 bases sitting between them.